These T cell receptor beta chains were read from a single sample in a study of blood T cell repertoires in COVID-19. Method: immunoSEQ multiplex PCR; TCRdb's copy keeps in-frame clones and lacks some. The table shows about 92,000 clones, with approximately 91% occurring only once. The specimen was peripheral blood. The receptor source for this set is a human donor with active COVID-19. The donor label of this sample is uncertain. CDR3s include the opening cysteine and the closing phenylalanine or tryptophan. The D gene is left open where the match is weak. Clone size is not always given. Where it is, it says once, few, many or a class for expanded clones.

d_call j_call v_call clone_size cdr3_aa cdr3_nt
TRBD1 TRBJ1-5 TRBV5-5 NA CASSLGFRRGLRQPQHF TGTGCCAGCAGCTTGGGGTTCCGGAGGGGGCTAAGGCAGCCCCAGCATTTT
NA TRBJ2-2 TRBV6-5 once CASSYQAMNTGELFF TGTGCCAGCAGTTACCAGGCCATGAACACCGGGGAGCTGTTTTTT
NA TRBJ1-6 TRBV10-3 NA CAISGIAGAGSSPLHF TGTGCCATCAGTGGGATCGCAGGGGCTGGAAGTTCACCCCTCCACTTT
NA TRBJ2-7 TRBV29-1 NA CSVEADPYEQYF TGCAGCGTGGAGGCAGACCCATACGAGCAGTACTTC
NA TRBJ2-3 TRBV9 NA CASSVGGSDGTDTQYF TGTGCCAGCAGCGTAGGGGGTAGCGACGGCACAGATACGCAGTATTTT
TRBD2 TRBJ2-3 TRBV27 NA CASSPLAGGPTDTQYF TGTGCCAGCAGCCCCTTAGCGGGGGGGCCCACAGATACGCAGTATTTT
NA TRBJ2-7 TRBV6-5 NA CASSYLPGDEQYF TGTGCCAGCAGTTACCTTCCCGGGGACGAGCAGTACTTC
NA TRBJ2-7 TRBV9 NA CASSVTSSASYEQYF TGTGCCAGCAGCGTTACGTCCAGTGCCTCCTACGAGCAGTACTTC
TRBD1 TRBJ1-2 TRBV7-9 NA CASSLRTGSGYTF TGTGCCAGCAGCTTACGGACAGGGTCCGGCTACACCTTC
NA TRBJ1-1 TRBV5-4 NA CASSEAWNTEAFF TGTGCCAGCAGCGAGGCATGGAACACTGAAGCTTTCTTT
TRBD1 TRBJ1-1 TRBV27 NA CASSFGQGDTEAFF TGTGCCAGCAGTTTTGGACAGGGAGACACTGAAGCTTTCTTT
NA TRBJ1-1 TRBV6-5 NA CASTRGQTEAFF TGTGCCAGCACCCGGGGACAAACTGAAGCTTTCTTT
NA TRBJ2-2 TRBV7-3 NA CASSLWGRQHTGELFF TGTGCCAGCAGCTTATGGGGGCGGCAACACACCGGGGAGCTGTTTTTT
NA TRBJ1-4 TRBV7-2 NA CASSLGWGREGSNEKLFF TGTGCCAGCAGCTTAGGCTGGGGGCGCGAGGGGTCTAATGAAAAACTGTTTTTT